The source of this T cell receptor beta chain is a study of blood T cell repertoires in COVID-19. Study-wide background: T cells, B-cell-depleted T cells, or PBMCs provided the cDNA or gDNA that served as material.

Authors' analysis steps: For nucleated cells, counts were estimated from reference gene primer amplification. Profiled with immunoSEQ multiplex PCR; TCRdb holds only in-frame clones, not every one. The V and J calls and the clone size are those of that table, but D and trimming were determined from the DNA. The table has about 89,000 clones, about two thirds seen once. Sequenced: peripheral blood. This sequence originates from a woman aged 80 or over with acute or convalescent COVID-19.

As DNA, the CDR3 is TGCAGTCCAACCGGGGGGCTGAGGGCTTTCTTT. Amino acid sequence: CSPTGGLRAFF. J is TRBJ1-1 and V is TRBV20-1; tentatively, D is TRBD1 (6 bases). This CDR3 has 11 residues. Per germline, CDR1 DFQATT and CDR2 SNEGSKA (reference sequence). V was clipped by 8 bases and J by 11 bases, with 18 bases between them.